The 29 T cell receptor beta chains below all came from one sample that was sequenced in a study of PD-1 blockade in mismatch repair-deficient tumors. Using immunoSEQ multiplex PCR, the repertoire was profiled, and TCRdb retains in-frame clones only, with some absent. The repertoire consists of around 100,000 clones, with 60% to 85% occurring once and the leading ten covering approximately 4.7%. Sequencing used peripheral blood, obtained approximately 64 weeks after starting pembrolizumab. These receptors were obtained from an adult with mismatch repair-deficient cancer.

The V call is TRBV27, the J call TRBJ1-1, with D perhaps matching TRBD1 (5 bases). The CDR3 covers 15 residues. CDR1 is MNHEY and CDR2 is SMNVEV in the germline V gene (reference sequence). V lost 5 bases and J 4 bases, leaving 17 bases between the germline ends. CDR3 region: CASSPLQGAVTEAFF. DNA of the CDR3: TGTGCCAGCAGTCCCCTCCAAGGGGCCGTCACTGAAGCTTTCTTT.

The chain uses TRBV6-5 and TRBJ2-2; tentative D call: TRBD2 (5 bases). The CDR3 runs to 14 residues. Trimming shortened V by 11 bases and J by 2 bases, and 15 bases separated the two germline ends. Per germline, CDR1 MNHEY and CDR2 SVGAGI. DNA of the CDR3: TGTGCCGCAGGCGGGTCGTCAAACACCGGGGAGCTGTTTTTT. Translated: CAAGGSSNTGELFF.

This clone came up once. This chain connects TRBV5-1 to TRBJ1-2; D perhaps matches TRBD1 (5 bases). The V end lost 1 base, the J end lost 3 bases, and 10 bases lay between the germline ends. The CDR3 covers 14 residues. From germline, CDR1 is SGHRS and CDR2 YFSETQ. In DNA form, the CDR3 reads TGCGCCAGCAGCTTGTCGGGGGGTGACTATGGCTACACCTTC. It yields the protein CASSLSGGDYGYTF.

This clone has only one observation. J is TRBJ2-5 and V is TRBV11-3; D unresolved. There are 12 residues in the CDR3. V was pared by 0 bases and J by 5 bases, with 4 bases between. Per germline, CDR1 SGHNT and CDR2 YENEEA. CDR3 nucleotide sequence: TGTGCCAGCAGCTTAGAGTGGGAGACCCAGTACTTC. Amino acids: CASSLEWETQYF.

The chain is built from TRBV4-3 and TRBJ2-1; tentative D call: TRBD2 (5 bases). The V and J ends lost 0 bases and 0 bases respectively, with 18 bases between them. In germline, CDR1 is LGHNA, CDR2 YSLEER. The CDR3 length is 19 residues. The CDR3 spells CASSQDVLRGIASYNEQFF. DNA of the CDR3: TGCGCCAGCAGCCAAGATGTTCTCAGAGGGATAGCCTCCTACAATGAGCAGTTCTTC.

This chain uses TRBV27 with TRBJ1-1, with D maybe TRBD1 (5 bases). The CDR3 is 16 amino acids. V was clipped by 3 bases and J by 10 bases, with 24 bases between them. Germline lookup yields CDR1 MNHEY and CDR2 SMNVEV (reference sequence). CDR3 nucleotides: TGTGCCAGCAGTTTTCTAGGTCGGGGGAATTTGTTAGGAGCTTTCTTT. It encodes CASSFLGRGNLLGAFF.

There are a few counts of this clone. The J gene is TRBJ2-3, the V gene TRBV7-6, with D maybe TRBD2 (6 bases). Trimming left V 3 bases short and J 4 bases short, with 17 bases between. The CDR3 contains 16 residues. The germline V gene has CDR1 SGHVS and CDR2 FNYEAQ. CDR3 nucleotide sequence: TGTGCCAGCAGCTTGGCTAGCGCGAAGATTGCAGATACGCAGTATTTT. This gives the protein CASSLASAKIADTQYF.

The V and J genes are TRBV4-1 and TRBJ1-5; D not certain. Per germline, CDR1 MGHRA and CDR2 YSYEKL. The V end lost 3 bases, the J end lost 7 bases, and 10 bases lay between the germline ends. The CDR3 sequence is 13 residues long. In nucleotides, the CDR3 is TGCGCCAGCAGCCAGCCGCGGACCCAGCCCCAGCATTTT. It translates to CASSQPRTQPQHF.

The chain uses TRBV7-2 and TRBJ2-1, with D perhaps matching TRBD1 (6 bases). Germline CDR1 reads SGHTA; CDR2 reads FQGNSA. CDR3 length: 15 amino acids. V shed 1 base and J shed 13 bases, with 20 bases lying between them. The DNA for the CDR3 is TGTGCCAGCAGCTTAGGATCGGACAGCCCTAGGCCCCAGTTCTTC. Protein sequence: CASSLGSDSPRPQFF.

This clone was seen only a few times. The chain is built from TRBV10-3 and TRBJ2-7; D remains ambiguous. The CDR3 contains 13 residues. Germline lookup yields CDR1 ENHRY and CDR2 SYGVKD. Deletions cut 7 bases from V and 2 bases from J, with 12 bases between. For the CDR3, the DNA is TGTGCCATCAAGGAGACGGACGCCTACGAGCAGTACTTC. Translation: CAIKETDAYEQYF.

The chain combines TRBV25-1 with TRBJ2-1; 10 positions agree with TRBD2. CDR1 MGHDK and CDR2 SYGVNS come from the germline V gene. This CDR3 comprises 17 residues. J lost 7 bases, V lost 3 bases, and 12 bases had no gene match. Here the CDR3 DNA reads TGTGCCAGCAGTGAGCCCAGCGGGAGGGCCGGGGGGAATGAGCAGTTCTTC. Translation: CASSEPSGRAGGNEQFF.

This rearrangement joins TRBV5-6 to TRBJ1-2, with D hard to call. V shed 1 base and J shed 1 base, with 11 bases lying between them. The CDR3 loop spans 15 amino acids. Germline V gene lookup returns CDR1 SGHDT and CDR2 YYEEEE. For the CDR3, the DNA is TGTGCCAGCAGCTTGTCCGGACGGATTAACTATGGCTACACCTTC. Translating it yields CASSLSGRINYGYTF.

This chain joins TRBV6-1 and TRBJ1-4; possibly TRBD1 for D (6 bases). The V gene's germline CDR1 is MNHNS and CDR2 SASEGT. CDR3 length: 13 amino acids. V lost 9 bases to trimming and J lost 8 bases, with 16 bases between them. The CDR3 sequence is CASRDKGIEKLFF. The DNA for the CDR3 is TGTGCCAGTAGGGACAAGGGTATCGAAAAACTGTTTTTT.

The chain recombines TRBV19 with TRBJ2-5; TRBD1 matches 7 bases. CDR3 length: 16 residues. After removal of 5 bases from V and 5 bases from J, the junction contained 14 bases not matched to a gene. Germline-derived CDR1 and CDR2 are LNHDA and SQIVND (reference sequence). The DNA of the CDR3 is TGTGCCAGTAGTCAAGAAGGGACAGCTATTGGGGAGACCCAGTACTTC. Residues: CASSQEGTAIGETQYF.

This clone has a count of ten or more. The CDR3 reads CASSQVDSRGYTF. CDR3 nucleotide sequence: TGTGCCAGCAGCCAAGTGGACAGTCGGGGCTACACCTTC. The rearrangement joins TRBV14 to TRBJ1-2, with D possibly matching TRBD1 (6 bases). The CDR3 extends over 13 amino acids. In germline, CDR1 is SGHDN, CDR2 FVKESK. V was trimmed by 1 base and J by 8 bases, leaving 11 bases between them.

The genes are TRBV5-1 and TRBJ1-1; 8 bases are a match to TRBD1. The CDR3 loop spans 17 amino acids. The junction had 7 bases not matched to a gene; V was cut back by 0 bases and J by 0 bases. Germline CDR1 and CDR2: SGHRS and YFSETQ. CDR3 in amino acids: CASSLGRTGFMNTEAFF. The DNA for the CDR3 is TGCGCCAGCAGCTTGGGCCGGACAGGGTTCATGAACACTGAAGCTTTCTTT.

The chain recombines TRBV4-3 with TRBJ2-1, with a possible D match to TRBD2 (6 bases). CDR1 and CDR2 (germline): LGHNA, YSLEER. Trimming removed 4 bases from V and 4 bases from J, with 23 bases in between. The CDR3 covers 18 residues. The CDR3 DNA follows: TGCGCCAGCAGCCCGTCCCCTCTTAGCGGCGCCATATACAATGAGCAGTTCTTC. Protein sequence: CASSPSPLSGAIYNEQFF.

The rearrangement joins TRBV6-6 to TRBJ2-7, with 10 nucleotides matching TRBD2. Germline CDR1 MNHNY, CDR2 SVGAGI (reference sequence). With 4 bases clipped from V and 2 bases from J, the junction kept 5 bases outside the gene matches. This CDR3 region has 15 residues. DNA for the CDR3: TGTGCCAGCAGTTCTAGCGGGAGAATGGCCTACGAGCAGTACTTC. It is translated as CASSSSGRMAYEQYF.

The chain couples TRBV2 to TRBJ2-7, with D tentatively TRBD2 (6 bases). Trimming left V 8 bases short and J 0 bases short, with 14 bases between. Germline loops: CDR1 SNHLY, CDR2 FYNNEI. The CDR3 covers 14 residues. The CDR3 DNA is TGTGCCAGCTCCTGGAGGCGGGACTCCTACGAGCAGTACTTC. This translates into CASSWRRDSYEQYF.

The V and J genes are TRBV9 and TRBJ2-7, with 8 bases lining up with TRBD1. The junction had 5 bases not matched to a gene; V was cut back by 3 bases and J by 3 bases. Per the germline V gene, CDR1 is SGDLS and CDR2 is YYNGEE. There are 14 residues in the CDR3. The chain's CDR3 is CASSEGQALYEQYF. The CDR3 DNA is TGTGCCAGCAGCGAGGGACAGGCACTCTACGAGCAGTACTTC.

V and J are TRBV7-8 and TRBJ2-7; 7 bases line up with TRBD1. Germline CDR1 SGHVS, CDR2 FQNEAQ. The CDR3 has 14 amino acids. J was trimmed by 5 bases and V by 1 base; bases with no gene match: 5. The CDR3 here is CASSLGTGDHEQYF. Here the CDR3 DNA reads TGTGCCAGCAGCTTAGGTACAGGGGACCACGAGCAGTACTTC. Full variable domain (remainder filled in from reference TRBV7-8 and TRBJ2-7): GAGVSQSPRYKVAKRGQDVALRCDPISGHVSLFWYQQALGQGPEFLTYFQNEAQLDKSGLPSDRFFAERPEGSVSTLKIQRTQQEDSAVYLCASSLGTGDHEQYFGPGTRLTVT.

This clone appeared a few times. The chain employs TRBV5-4 and TRBJ2-1, with TRBD2 as a possible D gene (6 bases). The germline V gene has CDR1 SGHNT and CDR2 YYREEE (reference sequence). V was shortened by 0 bases and J by 2 bases, with 9 bases between the two germline ends. The CDR3 spans 15 residues. Written as DNA, the CDR3 is TGTGCCAGCAGCTTGGGGGGGAGGACCTACAATGAGCAGTTCTTC. This codes for CASSLGGRTYNEQFF.

The chain employs TRBV5-6 and TRBJ1-1, with no clear D. The germline gives CDR1 SGHDT, CDR2 YYEEEE. The CDR3 length is 15 residues. V lost 4 bases and J lost 0, with 13 bases in between. The CDR3 sequence: CASSPALGLNTEAFF. The CDR3 DNA is TGTGCCAGCAGCCCCGCTTTGGGATTGAACACTGAAGCTTTCTTT.

V usage is TRBV5-6 and J usage is TRBJ1-2; unclear D gene. The CDR3 runs 14 residues. The V gene lost 4 bases and the J gene lost 2 bases, with 12 bases spanning the gap. Germline V gene data show CDR1 as SGHDT and CDR2 as YYEEEE. This chain's CDR3 is CASSLIRENYGYTF. CDR3 bases: TGTGCCAGCAGCCTGATTCGGGAGAACTATGGCTACACCTTC.

The rearrangement links TRBV5-4 to TRBJ2-6; D not certain. Germline V lookup: CDR1 SGHNT, CDR2 YYREEE (reference sequence). This CDR3 comprises 15 residues. V gave up 1 base and J gave up 0 bases, with 5 bases separating them. The CDR3 DNA reads as TGTGCCAGCAGCTTGACAATCTCTGGGGCCAACGTCCTGACTTTC. This gives the protein CASSLTISGANVLTF.

The rearrangement uses TRBV29-1 and TRBJ2-7; 7 bases are a match to TRBD2. Trimming took 3 bases from V and 6 from J; bases not matched to a gene: 5. CDR1 is SQVTM and CDR2 is ANQGSEA in the germline V gene. CDR3 length: 12 amino acids. Here the CDR3 reads CSVEGGATEQYF. The CDR3 bases are TGCAGCGTTGAGGGAGGGGCCACCGAGCAGTACTTC.

V is TRBV30 and J is TRBJ1-5; D is unclear. CDR3 size: 13 residues. CDR1 and CDR2 from the germline V gene are GTSNPN and SVGIG (reference sequence). V was clipped by 1 base and J by 6 bases, with 10 bases between them. As DNA, the CDR3 is TGTGCCTGGAGTGGGGCCGTGGGTCAGCCCCAGCATTTT. Its translation: CAWSGAVGQPQHF.

CDR3 amino acids: CAISGTGTSGSTGTKTQYF. In nucleotides, the CDR3 is TGTGCCATCAGCGGAACCGGGACTAGCGGTTCTACGGGGACGAAGACCCAGTACTTC. The rearrangement uses TRBV10-3 and TRBJ2-5; TRBD2 agrees at 11 bases. Losses at the gene ends were 6 bases for V and 6 bases for J; bases not matched to a gene: 21. Per the germline V gene, CDR1 is ENHRY and CDR2 is SYGVKD. CDR3 length equals 19 residues.

The genes are TRBV20-1 and TRBJ2-1; D gene ambiguous. Trimming stripped 8 bases from V and 5 bases from J, with 7 bases between. This CDR3 comprises 10 residues. CDR1 DFQATT and CDR2 SNEGSKA come from the germline V gene (reference sequence). The CDR3 is CSSTDNEQFF. The CDR3 nucleotides read TGCAGTTCGACGGACAATGAGCAGTTCTTC.